This is a list of T cell receptor beta chains from one sample in a study of blood T cell repertoires in COVID-19. The assay was immunoSEQ multiplex PCR, and TCRdb's table has in-frame clones only and misses some. The sample yields nearly 300,000 clones, 70% to 85% seen once. Sequencing was performed on peripheral blood. These receptors were collected from a human donor with COVID-19, enrolled during active disease. The donor label of this sample is uncertain. Each CDR3 is given with its conserved first and last residue. A D gene is named only where the DNA matches it firmly. Clone size is given for some rows only: seen once, a few or many times, or a class if the clone is expanded.

V	size	J	D	DNA	CDR3
TRBV5-4	NA	TRBJ1-2	NA	TGTGCCAGCAGCTTGGCCAGGGTGGGGGGCTATGGCTACACCTTC	CASSLARVGGYGYTF
TRBV19	NA	TRBJ2-1	TRBD2	TGTGCCAGTAGTAGCGGGAGAGGCTCCTACAATGAGCAGTTCTTC	CASSSGRGSYNEQFF
TRBV3-1/TRBV3-2	NA	TRBJ2-2	TRBD1	TGTGCCAGCAGCTCGCAGGGGGCGCGGGGCACCGGGGAGCTGTTTTTT	CASSSQGARGTGELFF
TRBV5-4	NA	TRBJ2-7	TRBD1	TGTGCCAGCAGCTTGTCCGGGACAGGGCCCTACGAGCAGTACTTC	CASSLSGTGPYEQYF
TRBV7-2	NA	TRBJ2-7	NA	TGTGCCAGCAGCTTGCGCCGTACCTACGAGCAGTACTTC	CASSLRRTYEQYF
TRBV12-1	NA	TRBJ1-5	NA	TGTGCCAGCAGCTTTCCCGTGGACAGGGGGCGGATAGATAGCAATCAGCCCCAGCATTTT	CASSFPVDRGRIDSNQPQHF
TRBV3-1/TRBV3-2	NA	TRBJ2-7	NA	TGTGCCAGCAGCCAAGTTTGGGAGGCGACCTACGAGCAGTACTTC	CASSQVWEATYEQYF
TRBV4-3	NA	TRBJ1-1	TRBD1	TGCGCCAGCAGCCAAGATTCCCCCCTGCTCGACAGGGTTTCCCCTGAAGCTTTCTTT	CASSQDSPLLDRVSPEAFF
TRBV19	NA	TRBJ2-3	NA	TGTGCCAGTAGTATATCTGGCGGGACTGGCACAGATACGCAGTATTTT	CASSISGGTGTDTQYF
TRBV10-3	NA	TRBJ2-3	NA	TGTGCCATCAGTGAGGACACGGGGACAGATACGCAGTATTTT	CAISEDTGTDTQYF
TRBV10-2	NA	TRBJ1-5	NA	TGCGCCAGCAGGGACAGTTCATTGAGCCAGCCCCAGCATTTT	CASRDSSLSQPQHF
TRBV11-2	NA	TRBJ2-1	NA	TGTGCCAGCAGCCATTACAGGGATCCCTACAATGAGCAGTTCTTC	CASSHYRDPYNEQFF
TRBV6-5	NA	TRBJ2-1	NA	TGTGCCAGCAGTCCCCCTCCGCTCGAGCATGAGCAGTTCTTC	CASSPPPLEHEQFF
TRBV27	NA	TRBJ1-5	TRBD1	TGTGCCAGCAGTCCGGGACAGGGCAGCTATAGCAATCAGCCCCAGCATTTT	CASSPGQGSYSNQPQHF
TRBV10-3	NA	TRBJ1-4	TRBD1	TGTGCCAGCAGGACAGGAACTAATGAAAAACTGTTTTTT	CASRTGTNEKLFF
TRBV4-1	NA	TRBJ2-7	TRBD2	TGCGCCAGCAGCCTATGGGCGGGAGGGACCTACGAGCAGTACTTC	CASSLWAGGTYEQYF
TRBV14	NA	TRBJ1-1	TRBD1	TGTGCCAGCAGCCGCCTCAGGGGGCTGGGCACTGAAGCTTTCTTT	CASSRLRGLGTEAFF
TRBV6-5	NA	TRBJ2-1	TRBD2	TGTGCCAGCACCCGGACTAGCGGGGGGTACAATGAGCAGTTCTTC	CASTRTSGGYNEQFF
TRBV5-1	NA	TRBJ2-6	TRBD2	TGCGCCAGCAGCCCCCGAGGACTAGCGGGACCTCCGTCCGGGGCCAACGTCCTGACTTTC	CASSPRGLAGPPSGANVLTF
TRBV18	NA	TRBJ1-1	NA	TGTGCCAGCTCAATACAGGGACAGAACACTGAAGCTTTCTTT	CASSIQGQNTEAFF
TRBV7-2	NA	TRBJ1-3	NA	TGTGCCAGCAGTCTCAGGGGAGCTTGGGGAAACACCATATATTTT	CASSLRGAWGNTIYF
TRBV4-3	NA	TRBJ2-7	NA	TGCGCCAGCAGCCGCCTGACTGGGTCCTACGAGCAGTACTTC	CASSRLTGSYEQYF
TRBV18	NA	TRBJ2-2	TRBD1	TGTGCCAGCTCACGGGGACAGGGACGCGCCGGGGAGCTGTTTTTT	CASSRGQGRAGELFF
TRBV11-2	NA	TRBJ1-2	NA	TGTGCCAGCAGCTTAGGTGTCGGTCCCTATGGCTACACCTTC	CASSLGVGPYGYTF
TRBV19	NA	TRBJ1-1	NA	TGTGCCAGTAGTATCACGGACACCCTCACTGAAGCTTTCTTT	CASSITDTLTEAFF
TRBV2	NA	TRBJ1-4	TRBD1	TGTGCCAGCAGAGAGGGACAGGGGTATGAAAAACTGTTTTTT	CASREGQGYEKLFF
TRBV29-1	NA	TRBJ2-7	NA	TGCAGCGTTTCCGGATCCGGGGACGAGCAGTACTTC	CSVSGSGDEQYF
TRBV10-3	NA	TRBJ2-1	NA	TGTGCCACCCGGCTGGAGGGCGGGTACAATGAGCAGTTCTTC	CATRLEGGYNEQFF
TRBV7-6	once	TRBJ2-3	TRBD2	TGTGCCAGCAGCCCAGATAATTGGGGGGGTGGAAGCACAGATACGCAGTATTTT	CASSPDNWGGGSTDTQYF